The T cell receptor (beta chain) under discussion was sequenced for a study of T-cell memory formation after mild COVID-19. Across the study: TCR clusters mostly belonged to single donors. Study-level points and caveats: Proof of SARS-CoV-2 specificity was absent for the second-wave clones that crested on day 37.

5'RACE with constant-segment primers yielded barcoded, UMI-tagged TCR alpha and TCR beta cDNA libraries. TCRdb re-called the 5' RACE reads with MiXCR, one entry per CDR3 protein. Found here are a few hundred thousand distinct CDR3 sequences, around 28% of them singletons; the top ten hold approximately 13%. Worth noting for this clonotype: Its antigen is unknown.

Unmatched junction bases numbered 9, after V lost 2 bases and J lost 3 bases. The CDR3 is 16 amino acids. Germline loops: CDR1 DFQATT, CDR2 SNEGSKA (reference sequence). The origin of this receptor is an adult woman who had mild COVID-19 (a few samples of this study predate the infection). Cell type and time point are not known. V and J are TRBV20-1 and TRBJ1-1, with 10 bases matching TRBD1. The sequenced sample consisted of PBMCs or a T cell subset sorted from them (not recorded which). The CDR3 sequence is CSARNYPGQGYTEAFF. The DNA of the CDR3 is TGCAGTGCTAGAAACTACCCGGGACAGGGGTACACTGAAGCTTTCTTT.